This T cell receptor (beta chain) was identified in a study of radiation and T cells in renal cell carcinoma. Study in general: Nephrectomy followed 15 Gy stereotactic body radiation by 4 weeks.

The method was immunoSEQ multiplex PCR; TCRdb's version includes in-frame clones alone and lacks a portion of them. The sample carries 100,000 to 150,000 clones, around nine tenths recorded once. CDR1 and CDR2 (germline): SGHVS, FQNEAQ. J lost 8 bases, V lost 4 bases, and 7 bases had no gene match. This CDR3 region has 14 residues. This sample's time point: blood 2 weeks post-SBRT. The treatment: 15 Gy SBRT to primary tumor, nephrectomy 4 weeks later. Clear cell pathology was present in this patient's renal cell carcinoma. This chain joins TRBV7-8 and TRBJ1-4, with 7 bases lining up with TRBD1. Sequencing used blood, obtained from a patient whose treatment included radiotherapy and nephrectomy. The origin of this receptor is a woman in her 70s with renal cell carcinoma. CDR3 sequence: CASSSDRVREKLFF. The DNA for the CDR3 is TGTGCCAGCAGCTCAGACAGGGTTAGGGAAAAACTGTTTTTT.